Listed here are 17 T cell receptor beta chains from one sample, sequenced in a study of OX40 agonist ivuxolimab in advanced cancers. Profiled with immunoSEQ multiplex PCR; TCRdb holds only in-frame clones, not every one. The table records 69,000 or so clones, roughly 84% of them present only once. Sequenced here: CD4+ or CD8+ T cells sorted from blood, sampled in a trial of the OX40 agonist ivuxolimab. The receptors derive from an adult with an advanced solid tumor such as melanoma, head and neck, liver or kidney cancer.

The V call is TRBV2, the J call TRBJ2-3, with D hard to call. CDR3 length: 12 residues. With 7 bases removed from V and 4 bases from J, the gap between germline ends came to 9 bases. Germline CDR1 and CDR2: SNHLY and FYNNEI. In DNA, the CDR3 is TGTGCCAGCACCACGCAGGCAGATACGCAGTATTTT. As protein: CASTTQADTQYF. The complete variable domain, with remaining parts taken from reference TRBV2 and TRBJ2-3, reads EPEVTQTPSHQVTQMGQEVILRCVPISNHLYFYWYRQILGQKVEFLVSFYNNEISEKSEIFDDQFSVERPDGSNFTLKIRSTKLEDSAMYFCASTTQADTQYFGPGTRLTVL.

The chain recombines TRBV29-1 with TRBJ2-3; either TRBD1 or TRBD2 may fit D (5 bases each). V was cut by 6 bases and J by 0 bases, with 16 bases left in between. The CDR3 length is 15 residues. Germline V gene sequence: CDR1 SQVTM, CDR2 ANQGSEA. The CDR3 DNA is TGCAGCGTCGAACCCGGGACGGATAGCACAGATACGCAGTATTTT. Translating gives CSVEPGTDSTDTQYF.

This chain connects TRBV5-1 to TRBJ1-2; the match to TRBD1 covers 7 bases. Germline V gene sequence: CDR1 SGHRS, CDR2 YFSETQ. The junction had 15 bases not matched to a gene; V was cut back by 8 bases and J by 5 bases. The CDR3 has 15 amino acids. CDR3 nucleotide sequence: TGCGCCAGTTACGATCCCCGGGACAGCCTTTATGGCTACACCTTC. This translates into CASYDPRDSLYGYTF.

This clone was seen once. The chain employs TRBV29-1 and TRBJ2-1; a possible D gene is TRBD2 (5 bases). Trimming stripped 3 bases from V and 2 bases from J, with 8 bases between. This CDR3 is built from 13 residues. Germline V gene sequence: CDR1 SQVTM, CDR2 ANQGSEA. CDR3 protein: CSVDSEPYNEQFF. CDR3 sequence (DNA): TGCAGCGTTGATAGCGAGCCCTACAATGAGCAGTTCTTC.

The count of this clone is one. The V call is TRBV6-5, the J call TRBJ2-3; maybe TRBD2 (6 bases). V was pared by 6 bases and J by 2 bases, with 15 bases between. The CDR3 length is 15 residues. Germline CDR1 MNHEY, CDR2 SVGAGI. The DNA for the CDR3 is TGTGCCAGCAGGGAATCCGCGGGGCACACAGATACGCAGTATTTT. It specifies CASRESAGHTDTQYF.

The chain employs TRBV4-3 and TRBJ2-7; no definite D call. Germline values: CDR1 LGHNA, CDR2 YSLEER. The ends were cut back, 0 bases at V and 2 bases at J, with 11 bases in the middle. This CDR3 has 15 amino acids. CDR3 protein: CASSQDQSRTYEQYF. Written as DNA, the CDR3 is TGCGCCAGCAGCCAAGACCAGTCGAGAACCTACGAGCAGTACTTC.

V is TRBV7-9 and J is TRBJ2-2; D perhaps matches TRBD1 (6 bases). Trimming stripped 8 bases from V and 1 base from J, with 14 bases between. CDR3 size: 15 residues. Germline V gene sequence: CDR1 SEHNR, CDR2 FQNEAQ (reference sequence). CDR3: CASGRTGRNTGELFF. CDR3 bases: TGTGCCAGCGGGCGAACAGGGAGGAACACCGGGGAGCTGTTTTTT.

The chain combines TRBV5-5 with TRBJ2-5, with D hard to call. Trimming pared 3 bases from V and 1 base from J, leaving 10 bases between. The CDR3 runs 14 residues. Germline loops: CDR1 SGHKS, CDR2 YYEKEE (reference sequence). The CDR3 nucleotides are TGTGCCAGCAGCTGGGGTGTAGTCCAAGAGACCCAGTACTTC. It encodes CASSWGVVQETQYF.

The V and J genes are TRBV6-5 and TRBJ2-6; D not resolved. V was pared by 2 bases and J by 0 bases, with 8 bases between. The CDR3 length is 16 residues. Germline V gives CDR1 MNHEY, CDR2 SVGAGI. For the CDR3, the DNA is TGTGCCAGCAGTTACCTTATAGGCTCTGGGGCCAACGTCCTGACTTTC. Its translation is CASSYLIGSGANVLTF.

The chain is built from TRBV28 and TRBJ1-6; D is undetermined. Germline CDR1 MDHEN, CDR2 SYDVKM. Trimming removed 6 bases at V and 10 bases at J, with 13 bases between. The CDR3 is 13 residues long. For the CDR3, the DNA is TGTGCCAGCAGCCTGCTGCTCAGCTCACCCCTCCACTTT. It is translated as CASSLLLSSPLHF.

The chain is built from TRBV7-3 and TRBJ1-1; D is possibly TRBD1 (6 bases). Germline V lookup: CDR1 SGHTA, CDR2 FQGTGA. The CDR3 has 15 residues. The germline V and J ends were trimmed by 5 bases and 7 bases, with 20 bases remaining between them. The CDR3 reads CASSQGSGNYYEAFF. The CDR3 DNA reads TGTGCCAGCAGCCAGGGGTCGGGGAACTACTATGAAGCTTTCTTT.

This chain uses TRBV5-1 with TRBJ2-1, with TRBD2 as a possible D gene (6 bases). The CDR3 spans 16 residues. Looked up from germline, CDR1 is SGHRS and CDR2 is YFSETQ. Trimming removed 0 bases from V and 2 bases from J, with 12 bases in between. CDR3 DNA sequence: TGCGCCAGCAGCTTGGGGTCTAGCGCGACCTACAATGAGCAGTTCTTC. Amino acids: CASSLGSSATYNEQFF. Supplemented by reference TRBV5-1 and TRBJ2-1, the full variable domain reads KAGVTQTPRYLIKTRGQQVTLSCSPISGHRSVSWYQQTPGQGLQFLFEYFSETQRNKGNFPGRFSGRQFSNSRSEMNVSTLELGDSALYLCASSLGSSATYNEQFFGPGTRLTVL.

The V and J genes are TRBV11-2 and TRBJ2-3, with D possibly TRBD1 on 5 matching bases. The V gene's germline CDR1 is SGHAT and CDR2 FQNNGV. Between the trimmed V and J ends, which lost 3 bases and 4 bases, there was a span of 14 bases. The CDR3 spans 15 residues. Here the CDR3 DNA reads TGTGCCAGCAGCTTTGGGCAGGGATCTTCAGATACGCAGTATTTT. It specifies CASSFGQGSSDTQYF.

The rearrangement joins TRBV5-4 to TRBJ1-2; D call uncertain. V lost 0 bases and J lost 4, with 10 bases in between. This CDR3 has 14 residues. Germline lookup yields CDR1 SGHNT and CDR2 YYREEE (reference sequence). The CDR3 DNA reads TGTGCCAGCAGCTTGGACGGTGGAGCCTATGGCTACACCTTC. Protein product: CASSLDGGAYGYTF.

The rearrangement uses TRBV30 and TRBJ2-5; D perhaps matches TRBD1 (7 bases). V shed 3 bases and J shed 5 bases, with 10 bases lying between them. The CDR3 runs to 12 residues. Germline V gene sequence: CDR1 GTSNPN, CDR2 SVGIG (reference sequence). The chain's CDR3 is CAWSPGGETQYF. The CDR3 DNA reads TGTGCCTGGAGCCCAGGGGGGGAGACCCAGTACTTC.

The chain is built from TRBV30 and TRBJ2-5; 7 nucleotides line up with TRBD1. This CDR3 is built from 15 residues. Germline V lookup: CDR1 GTSNPN, CDR2 SVGIG (reference sequence). V dropped 3 bases and J dropped 5; count of bases not matched to a gene: 12. CDR3 DNA sequence: TGTGCCTGGAGCGGAGCATGGGGACAGAGGGAGACCCAGTACTTC. It codes for CAWSGAWGQRETQYF.

This clone came up once. The chain couples TRBV2 to TRBJ1-1, with a weak D call TRBD1 (6 bases). This CDR3 has 14 residues. Trimming stripped 6 bases from V and 6 bases from J, with 17 bases between. Germline V lookup: CDR1 SNHLY, CDR2 FYNNEI. Here the CDR3 DNA reads TGTGCCAGCAGGGCGCCTGTTCAGGGGTCTGAAGCTTTCTTT. It yields the protein CASRAPVQGSEAFF. The full variable domain, its missing parts supplied by reference TRBV2 and TRBJ1-1, is EPEVTQTPSHQVTQMGQEVILRCVPISNHLYFYWYRQILGQKVEFLVSFYNNEISEKSEIFDDQFSVERPDGSNFTLKIRSTKLEDSAMYFCASRAPVQGSEAFFGQGTRLTVV.